Below are 18 T cell receptor beta chains sequenced from a single sample in a study of T cell repertoires in cytomegalovirus infection. Via MiXCR, TCRdb re-called the reads, giving one row per CDR3 protein. There are 62,000 or so distinct CDR3 sequences in the sample; around 20% occur only once, and 73% lies in the top ten. The antigens for these receptors are not known. This specimen consisted of CD8+ T cells from cultured PBMCs, obtained from culture after CMV antigen stimulation. The receptors were gathered from a human donor in good health (CMV status not recorded). Some clones in this sample may be carry-over from other donors' samples.

This clonotype showed up just a few times. V usage is TRBV6-1 and J usage is TRBJ1-2; 8 bases match TRBD1. Unmatched junction bases numbered 3, after V lost 5 bases and J lost 4 bases. This CDR3 is built from 13 residues. Germline loops: CDR1 MNHNS, CDR2 SASEGT. The CDR3 nucleotides read TGTGCCAGCAGTAGGACAGGGACCTATGGCTACACCTTC. Translating it yields CASSRTGTYGYTF.

This sequence joins TRBV7-6 and TRBJ2-2; D call uncertain. The CDR3 is 13 residues long. With 2 bases removed from V and 6 bases from J, the gap between germline ends came to 7 bases. The V gene's germline CDR1 is SGHVS and CDR2 FNYEAQ. The CDR3 DNA is TGTGCCAGCAGCTTATATGGGCCCGGGGAGCTGTTTTTT. As protein: CASSLYGPGELFF. The full variable domain, in which reference TRBV7-6 and TRBJ2-2 provide the parts outside the CDR3, is GAGVSQSPRYKVTKRGQDVALRCDPISGHVSLYWYRQALGQGPEFLTYFNYEAQQDKSGLPNDRFSAERPEGSISTLTIQRTEQRDSAMYRCASSLYGPGELFFGEGSRLTVL.

The CDR3 DNA reads TGTGCCAGCAGTGAAAGGGTCAGAAACTATGGCTACACCTTC. Translated: CASSERVRNYGYTF. This chain links TRBV6-1 with TRBJ1-2; D remains unclear. CDR3 size: 14 residues. V dropped 2 bases and J dropped 2 bases, with 9 bases sitting between them. CDR1 MNHNS and CDR2 SASEGT come from the germline V gene.

The rearrangement joins TRBV7-8 to TRBJ2-1; 10 nucleotides match TRBD2. The CDR3 is 15 residues long. Per the germline V gene, CDR1 is SGHVS and CDR2 is FQNEAQ. Trimming at V came to 6 bases and at J to 5 bases, leaving 7 bases not matched to a gene. DNA for the CDR3: TGTGCCAGCAGTTTTACTAGCGGGGTTGACAATGAGCAGTTCTTC. Amino acids: CASSFTSGVDNEQFF. Drawing the rest from reference TRBV7-8 and TRBJ2-1, the complete variable domain is GAGVSQSPRYKVAKRGQDVALRCDPISGHVSLFWYQQALGQGPEFLTYFQNEAQLDKSGLPSDRFFAERPEGSVSTLKIQRTQQEDSAVYLCASSFTSGVDNEQFFGPGTRLTVL.

The rearrangement uses TRBV27 and TRBJ2-2; D is possibly TRBD1 or TRBD2 (5 bases each). V was pared by 3 bases and J by 0 bases, with 8 bases between. Germline loops: CDR1 MNHEY, CDR2 SMNVEV (reference sequence). This CDR3 spans 15 amino acids. In DNA, the CDR3 is TGTGCCAGCAGTTTCGGGACGACGAACACCGGGGAGCTGTTTTTT. Amino acids: CASSFGTTNTGELFF.

This chain connects TRBV4-2 to TRBJ2-7; perhaps TRBD1 as D (6 bases). Germline V gene lookup returns CDR1 LGHNA and CDR2 YNFKEQ. Trimming cost V 3 bases and J 2 bases, with 11 bases left between them. The CDR3 is 14 residues long. CDR3 protein: CASSHETGTYEQYF. CDR3 in DNA: TGTGCCAGCAGCCATGAGACAGGAACCTACGAGCAGTACTTC.

This clonotype was seen more than once but under ten times. V usage is TRBV7-8 and J usage is TRBJ2-5; no clear D gene. This CDR3 contains 15 residues. V shed 3 bases and J shed 0 bases, with 11 bases lying between them. The germline V gene encodes CDR1 SGHVS and CDR2 FQNEAQ. CDR3 residues: CASSFRDRYQETQYF. The CDR3 DNA reads as TGTGCCAGCAGCTTCAGAGACCGGTACCAAGAGACCCAGTACTTC.

J is TRBJ1-5 and V is TRBV5-5; no reliable D call. Germline V CDR1 and CDR2: SGHKS, YYEKEE (reference sequence). The CDR3 extends over 15 amino acids. With 0 bases removed from V and 0 bases from J, the gap between germline ends came to 7 bases. The CDR3 region has the DNA TGTGCCAGCAGCTTGGAAGGGATTAGCAATCAGCCCCAGCATTTT. It encodes CASSLEGISNQPQHF.

This clonotype appeared a few times. The chain joins TRBV7-8 to TRBJ1-6; 9 bases fit TRBD1. Germline lookup yields CDR1 SGHVS and CDR2 FQNEAQ. V gave up 1 base and J gave up 7 bases; unmatched junction bases: 2. The CDR3 length is 15 residues. The CDR3 DNA reads as TGTGCCAGCAGCTTAGGGGACAGGGTGAATTCACCCCTCCACTTT. It codes for CASSLGDRVNSPLHF.

The chain carries TRBV6-2 or TRBV6-3 and TRBJ1-2; 7 bases fit TRBD1. The V segment lost 5 bases and the J segment 0 bases; nucleotides outside the gene matches: 6. CDR3 length: 15 amino acids. CDR1 and CDR2 from the germline V gene are MNHEY and SVGEGT. The CDR3 spells CASSHRQGPNYGYTF. The CDR3 bases are TGTGCCAGCAGTCATCGACAGGGACCTAACTATGGCTACACCTTC.

This clonotype was picked up a small number of times. The gene calls are TRBV14 and TRBJ2-7; D is tentatively TRBD1 or TRBD2 (5 bases each). Germline CDR1 is SGHDN and CDR2 is FVKESK. The CDR3 extends over 16 amino acids. The V gene lost 0 bases and the J gene lost 6 bases, with 18 bases spanning the gap. CDR3 DNA sequence: TGTGCCAGCAGCCAAGATCGGGCCACTAGAACAGGCGAGCAGTACTTC. Protein: CASSQDRATRTGEQYF.

The chain combines TRBV12-3 or TRBV12-4 with TRBJ1-2; TRBD1 aligns across 7 bases. The V and J ends lost 3 bases and 6 bases, in that order; junction bases with no gene match: 13. This CDR3 comprises 16 residues. The DNA for the CDR3 is TGTGCCAGCAGTTTTTTGGGCTCGACAGGGAGGAATGGCTACACCTTC. Its translation is CASSFLGSTGRNGYTF.

J is TRBJ2-7 and V is TRBV27; weak D call: TRBD2 (5 bases). Between the trimmed V and J ends, which lost 8 bases and 3 bases, there was a span of 5 bases. Per germline, CDR1 MNHEY and CDR2 SMNVEV (reference sequence). The length of the CDR3 is 10 residues. CDR3 sequence (DNA): TGTGCCAGCGGACTCTACGAGCAGTACTTC. Its protein product is CASGLYEQYF.

This clonotype is classed as medium-sized (0.01 to 0.1%). This chain uses TRBV7-2 with TRBJ2-7; 11 nucleotides line up with TRBD2. The CDR3 extends over 15 amino acids. Germline V CDR1 and CDR2: SGHTA, FQGNSA. With V trimmed by 5 bases and J by 7 bases, 10 bases remained unmatched. The CDR3 is CASSTASGGTREQYF. The CDR3 bases are TGTGCCAGCAGCACCGCTAGCGGGGGGACCAGAGAGCAGTACTTC.

The chain is built from TRBV7-9 and TRBJ2-2; weak D call: TRBD2 (6 bases). This CDR3 has 18 amino acids. Between the trimmed V and J ends, which lost 8 bases and 0 bases, there was a span of 22 bases. Germline V gene lookup returns CDR1 SEHNR and CDR2 FQNEAQ (reference sequence). CDR3 sequence (DNA): TGTGCCAGCGATCAGGGTAGCGGCCCCGTCTCGAACACCGGGGAGCTGTTTTTT. Encoded protein: CASDQGSGPVSNTGELFF.

This clonotype has just a few counts. This chain uses TRBV18 with TRBJ1-1; 10 bases fit TRBD1. The germline V gene has CDR1 KGHSH and CDR2 LQKENI. With V trimmed by 6 bases and J by 3 bases, 19 bases remained unmatched. The CDR3 is 19 amino acids. CDR3 loop: CASSELRDRGQVWYTEAFF. CDR3 DNA: TGTGCCAGCTCCGAACTCCGGGACAGGGGTCAAGTTTGGTACACTGAAGCTTTCTTT.

The chain couples TRBV6-4 to TRBJ1-1, with no clear D. CDR1 and CDR2 from the germline V gene are MRHNA and SNTAGT. Trimming pared 0 bases from V and 1 base from J, leaving 3 bases between. There are 13 residues in the CDR3. In DNA, the CDR3 is TGTGCCAGCAGTGACTCGTCGAACACTGAAGCTTTCTTT. Its protein is CASSDSSNTEAFF.

The gene calls are TRBV11-1 and TRBJ1-4, with D maybe TRBD1 (6 bases). CDR1 is SGHAT and CDR2 is FQDESV in the germline V gene (reference sequence). V was pared by 6 bases and J by 2 bases, with 13 bases between. The CDR3 covers 15 residues. The CDR3: CASRSTGATNEKLFF. CDR3 in DNA: TGTGCCAGCAGATCGACAGGTGCTACTAATGAAAAACTGTTTTTT.